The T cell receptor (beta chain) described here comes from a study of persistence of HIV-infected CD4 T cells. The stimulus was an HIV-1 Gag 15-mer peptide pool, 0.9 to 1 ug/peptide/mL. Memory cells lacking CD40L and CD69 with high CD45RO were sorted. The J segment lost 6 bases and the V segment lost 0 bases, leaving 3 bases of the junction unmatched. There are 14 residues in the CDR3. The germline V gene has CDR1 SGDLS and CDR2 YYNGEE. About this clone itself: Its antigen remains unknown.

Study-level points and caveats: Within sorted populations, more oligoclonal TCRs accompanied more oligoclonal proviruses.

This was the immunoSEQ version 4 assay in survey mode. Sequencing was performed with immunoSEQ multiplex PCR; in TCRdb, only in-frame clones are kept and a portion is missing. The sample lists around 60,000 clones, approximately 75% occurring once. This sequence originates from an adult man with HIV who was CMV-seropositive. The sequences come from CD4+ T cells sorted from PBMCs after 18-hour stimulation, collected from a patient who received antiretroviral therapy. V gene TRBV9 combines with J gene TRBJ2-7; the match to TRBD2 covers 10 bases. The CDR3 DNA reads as TGTGCCAGCAGCGTAGGACTAGCGGGCCGCGAGCAGTACTTC. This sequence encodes CASSVGLAGREQYF.